These T cell receptor beta chains were read from a single sample in a study of blood T cell repertoires in COVID-19. Some clones are missing from TCRdb's copy, which holds only in-frame ones; the method was immunoSEQ multiplex PCR. The profile shows over 150,000 clones, roughly 84% of them singletons. The sequenced sample consisted of peripheral blood. All receptors come from a man aged 50 to 59 with COVID-19, enrolled during active disease. The CDR3 runs from the conserved cysteine through the conserved F or W. Each record gives: D gene, J gene, V gene, clone size, CDR3 DNA, CDR3 protein. D genes are given only for firm matches. Rows may omit the clone size; those that give it use once, few, many or a size class.

>-|TRBJ1-2|TRBV7-2|once
TGTGCCAGCAGCTTCAGGGGTTATGGCTACACCTTC
CASSFRGYGYTF
>-|TRBJ2-3|TRBV4-3|-
TGCGCCAGCAGCCAAGGACACACAGATACGCAGTATTTT
CASSQGHTDTQYF
>TRBD2|TRBJ2-7|TRBV5-1|-
TGCGCCAGCAGCTTGGGGGACCTAGCGGGGCCGGGAGAGCAGTACTTC
CASSLGDLAGPGEQYF
>TRBD2|TRBJ2-2|TRBV5-1|-
TGCGCCAGCAGCCCGGCCGGGACTAGCCGCGGGGAGCTGTTTTTT
CASSPAGTSRGELFF
>TRBD1|TRBJ2-3|TRBV7-9|-
TGTGCCAGCAGCCTGGGACAGCCCACAGATACGCAGTATTTT
CASSLGQPTDTQYF
>-|TRBJ2-5|TRBV6-5|-
TGTGCCAGCAATAGGGGGGGGTACCAAGAGACCCAGTACTTC
CASNRGGYQETQYF
>TRBD1|TRBJ2-3|TRBV19|medium-sized
TGTGCCAGTAGTTTGACCCCGGGACAGGGAGCAGATACGCAGTATTTT
CASSLTPGQGADTQYF
>TRBD1|TRBJ1-1|TRBV6-2/TRBV6-3|-
TGTGCCAGCAGTTACTCGACCAGGGGGACTGAAGCTTTCTTT
CASSYSTRGTEAFF
>-|TRBJ2-7|TRBV6-1|-
TGTGCCAGCAGTGAATACCCGGACAGTACCTACGAGCAGTACTTC
CASSEYPDSTYEQYF
>TRBD1|TRBJ2-2|TRBV25-1|-
TGTGCCAGCAGTAAGACAGGGGTGGACACCGGGGAGCTGTTTTTT
CASSKTGVDTGELFF
>TRBD2|TRBJ2-3|TRBV7-6|-
TGTGCCAGCAGCCCACTAGGGCGGGGGGGATACACAGATACGCAGTATTTT
CASSPLGRGGYTDTQYF
>-|TRBJ2-5|TRBV10-1|few
TGCGCCAGCAGTGTTAGCGGACCCGAAGAGACCCAGTACTTC
CASSVSGPEETQYF
>-|TRBJ2-7|TRBV27|-
TGTGCCAGCAGTCGCCGACAGAGCTCCTACGAGCAGTACTTC
CASSRRQSSYEQYF
>-|TRBJ2-5|TRBV25-1|-
TGTGCCAGCAGGGCCGGTGGACACCTCACGCGAGAGACCCAGTACTTC
CASRAGGHLTRETQYF